Listed below are T cell receptor beta chains from one sample, sequenced in a study of T cells expressing NK-cell markers. TCRdb reworked the 5' RACE reads into one entry per CDR3 protein, no DNA. This table lists approximately 380,000 distinct CDR3 sequences. Sequencing was done on a sample of blood T cells: a sorted CD56 or NKG2C T cell subset, CD4+ or CD8+ T cells, or bulk PBMC T cells (not recorded which). These receptors came from a man aged 18-75 years in good health. Each CDR3 is given with its conserved first and last residue.

j_gene	len	v_gene	CDR3aa
TRBJ2-7	16	TRBV27	CASSRSGTLGGWEQYF
TRBJ2-2	13	TRBV2	CASSPSRTGELFF
TRBJ1-2	14	TRBV19	CASIADRDNYGYTF
TRBJ2-3	14	TRBV19	CATWTGSSTDTQYF
TRBJ2-7	14	TRBV5-6	CASSRGPEAYEQYF
TRBJ1-2	15	TRBV14	CASSQDLRGPGGYTF
TRBJ2-2	14	TRBV6-5	CASSYSWQGWELFF
TRBJ2-7	13	TRBV4-1	CASRDDRGLQQYF
TRBJ2-6	15	TRBV6-1	CASSIAGSGANVLTF
TRBJ2-7	16	TRBV6-5	CASSSRSIRDAYEQYF
TRBJ2-1	19	TRBV7-7	CASSRRTSGGGFSYNEQFF
TRBJ2-5	15	TRBV12-3/TRBV12-4	CASSPSDRDGETQYF
TRBJ2-7	12	TRBV18	CASSQGTYEQYF
TRBJ2-1	17	TRBV5-5	CASSLVVLASTYNEQFF
TRBJ2-5	14	TRBV12-3/TRBV12-4	CASSYGQHRETQYF
TRBJ1-5	13	TRBV12-3/TRBV12-4	CASSQNNNQPQHF
TRBJ1-4	15	TRBV9	CASSVLGGLNEKLFF
TRBJ2-1	19	TRBV20-1	CSAPDFTGFPRSSYNEQFF
TRBJ1-3	14	TRBV19	CASSIGRSGNTIYF
TRBJ1-4	16	TRBV15	CATSGRVRGSAEKLFF
TRBJ1-5	15	TRBV18	CASSPQREKNQPQHF
TRBJ2-1	16	TRBV3-1	CASSHSGTGLFNEQFF
TRBJ2-7	15	TRBV12-3/TRBV12-4	CASSSHRGLGGEQYF
TRBJ2-1	16	TRBV7-9	CASSPHSGKIYNEQFF
TRBJ2-5	19	TRBV20-1	CSARGHGLEGRVAQETQYF
TRBJ1-6	15	TRBV7-9	CASSLGDRRNSPLHF
TRBJ2-2	17	TRBV18	CASSPPSQGRVTGELFF
TRBJ2-3	15	TRBV15	CATSSRNLGTDTQYF
TRBJ2-2	15	TRBV6-5	CASSWRGGTPGELFF
TRBJ1-2	15	TRBV18	CASSPAGSGIEGYTF
TRBJ1-3	15	TRBV2	CASSALPNSGNTIYF
TRBJ2-7	14	TRBV7-3	CASSLAPGPYEQYF
TRBJ2-7	17	TRBV4-2	CASSQGFSGGPSYEQYF
TRBJ1-1	15	TRBV7-9	CASSLAGTGSAEAFF
TRBJ2-5	14	TRBV19	CASSKFPAWQTQYF
TRBJ2-5	13	TRBV12-3/TRBV12-4	CASSRLAGQTQYF
TRBJ2-3	13	TRBV6-1	CASRPQGPDTQYF
TRBJ2-3	16	TRBV7-9	CASSSWGLAGKDTQYF
TRBJ2-3	16	TRBV28	CASAPNVAGNTDTQYF
TRBJ1-6	14	TRBV12-3/TRBV12-4	CASSLSTRDSPLHF
TRBJ2-3	14	TRBV20-1	CSAFTTGYTDTQYF
TRBJ1-6	12	TRBV20-1	CSASRHNSPLHF